This T cell receptor beta chain was recovered during a study of shared clonotypes between healthy human individuals. Points from the study as a whole: How much donors shared clonotypes was expected to be affected by sequencing depth.

This clone was observed a single time. Antigen specificity is unknown. Generated by immunoSEQ multiplex PCR, the TCRdb table keeps only in-frame clones and is missing some. This sample yields millions of clones, of which just over 90% are seen a single time; over 0.12% belongs to the top ten. Germline-derived CDR1 and CDR2 are LGHNA and YNFKEQ. V lost 4 bases and J 3 bases, leaving 12 bases between the germline ends. The CDR3 consists of 14 residues. A split of CD4+ cells into CD45RA+ naive and CD45RA-negative memory subsets was performed. The receptor comes from a man between 18 and 29 years old in good health. The rearrangement joins TRBV4-2 to TRBJ1-2; maybe TRBD1 (5 bases). Sequencing used naive CD4+ T cells sorted from blood. This sample's subset: CD45RA+ positively selected. The CDR3 region has the DNA TGTGCCAGCAGCCCCCGGGGGGGAGACTATGGCTACACCTTC. This codes for CASSPRGGDYGYTF.